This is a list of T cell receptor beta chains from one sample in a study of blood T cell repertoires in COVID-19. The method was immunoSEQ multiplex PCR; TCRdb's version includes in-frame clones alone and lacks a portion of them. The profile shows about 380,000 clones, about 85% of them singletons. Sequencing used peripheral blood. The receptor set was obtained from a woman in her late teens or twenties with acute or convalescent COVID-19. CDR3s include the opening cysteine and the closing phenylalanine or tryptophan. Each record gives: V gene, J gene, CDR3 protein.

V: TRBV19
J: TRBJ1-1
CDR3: CASRSRQAPNTEAFF

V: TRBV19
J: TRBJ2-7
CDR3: CASSIYADEQYF

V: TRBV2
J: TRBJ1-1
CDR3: CASSDLLQGLDEAFF

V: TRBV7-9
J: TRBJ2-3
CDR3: CASSTLGGAGGEGVDGEDTQYF

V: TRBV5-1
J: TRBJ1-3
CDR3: CASREKFSGNTIYF

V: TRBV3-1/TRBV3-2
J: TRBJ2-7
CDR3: CASSSIGGPYEQYF

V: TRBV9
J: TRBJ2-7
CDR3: CASSLGSISEQYF

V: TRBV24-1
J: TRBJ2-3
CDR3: CATSDFQQGYNTDTQYF

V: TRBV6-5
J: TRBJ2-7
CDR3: CASSYSIAGGPGEQYF

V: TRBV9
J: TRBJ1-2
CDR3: CASRNMMGAGYGYTF

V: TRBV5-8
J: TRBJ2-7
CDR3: CASSLGARRDEQYF

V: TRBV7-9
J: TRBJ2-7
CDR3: CASSLAPRDRGDEQYF

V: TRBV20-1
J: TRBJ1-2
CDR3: CSASTTDYGYTF

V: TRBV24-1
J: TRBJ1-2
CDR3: CATSDARTGVPIGYTF

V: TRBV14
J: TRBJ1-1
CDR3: CASSPRTGELNTEAFF

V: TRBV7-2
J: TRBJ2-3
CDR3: CASSFSSGGTDTQYF